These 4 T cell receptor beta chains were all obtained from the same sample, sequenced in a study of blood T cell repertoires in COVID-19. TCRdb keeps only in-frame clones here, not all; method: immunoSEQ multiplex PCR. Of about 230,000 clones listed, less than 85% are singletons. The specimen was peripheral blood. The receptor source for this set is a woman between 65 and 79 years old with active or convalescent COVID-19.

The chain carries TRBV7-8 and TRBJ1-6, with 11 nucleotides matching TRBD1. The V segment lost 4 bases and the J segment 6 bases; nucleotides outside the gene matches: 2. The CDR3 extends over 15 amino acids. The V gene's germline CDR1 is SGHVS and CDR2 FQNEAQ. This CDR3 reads CASSSGQGANSPLHF. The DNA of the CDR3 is TGTGCCAGCAGCTCCGGACAGGGGGCTAATTCACCCCTCCACTTT.

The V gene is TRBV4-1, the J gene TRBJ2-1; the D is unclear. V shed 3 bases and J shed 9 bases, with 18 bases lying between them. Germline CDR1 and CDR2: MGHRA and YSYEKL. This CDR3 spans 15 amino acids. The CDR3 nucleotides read TGCGCCAGCAGCCATCATAGTGGTATTTTGAGTGAGCAGTTCTTC. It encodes CASSHHSGILSEQFF.

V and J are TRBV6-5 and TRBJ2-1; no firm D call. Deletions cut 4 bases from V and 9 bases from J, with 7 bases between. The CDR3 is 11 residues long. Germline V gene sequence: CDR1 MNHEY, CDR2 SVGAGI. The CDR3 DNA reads TGTGCCAGCAGTTCGTGGAGTGAGCAGTTCTTC. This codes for CASSSWSEQFF.

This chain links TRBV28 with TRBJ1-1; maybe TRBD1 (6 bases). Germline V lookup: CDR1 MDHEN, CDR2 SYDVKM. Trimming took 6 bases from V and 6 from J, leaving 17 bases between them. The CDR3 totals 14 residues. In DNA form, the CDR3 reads TGTGCCAGCAGCAAAAGGGGGGGGATGCCTGAAGCTTTCTTT. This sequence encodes CASSKRGGMPEAFF.